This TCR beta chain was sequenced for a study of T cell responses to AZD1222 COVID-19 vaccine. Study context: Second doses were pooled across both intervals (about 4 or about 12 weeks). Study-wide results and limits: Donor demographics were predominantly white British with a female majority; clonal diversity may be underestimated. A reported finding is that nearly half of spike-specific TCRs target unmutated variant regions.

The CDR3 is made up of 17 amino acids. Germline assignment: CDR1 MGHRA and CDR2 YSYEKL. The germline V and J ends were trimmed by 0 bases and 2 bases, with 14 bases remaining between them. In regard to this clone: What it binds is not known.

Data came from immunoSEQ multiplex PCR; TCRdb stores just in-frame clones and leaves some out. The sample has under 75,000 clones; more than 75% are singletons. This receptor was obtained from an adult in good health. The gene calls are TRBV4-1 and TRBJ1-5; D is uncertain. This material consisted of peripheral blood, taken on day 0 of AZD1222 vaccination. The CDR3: CASSQEVSGAGNQPQHF. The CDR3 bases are TGCGCCAGCAGCCAAGAAGTATCGGGAGCGGGCAATCAGCCCCAGCATTTT.